This T cell receptor beta chain was identified during a study of cytomegalovirus exposure and HLA in healthy donors. Study-level points and caveats: Later work found that TCR association rates differed between HLA loci; DRB1 had the most and HLA-C the fewest. Association with HLA alleles at 0.05 false discovery rate was found for 16,951 TCR beta sequences in a later analysis. The classifier was said to identify cytomegalovirus status with high specificity and sensitivity.

Per the germline V gene, CDR1 is SNHLY and CDR2 is FYNNEI. V was pared by 5 bases and J by 0 bases, with 2 bases of the junction left unmatched. The CDR3 sequence is 14 residues long. This clone was observed a few times. The antigen remains unidentified. With 60 Vbeta and 13 Jbeta primers, the PCR was carried out. Clones were read by immunoSEQ multiplex PCR, and TCRdb kept only the in-frame ones, dropping some. The sample holds around 170,000 clones, 60% to 85% seen once. The origin of this receptor is a young man in good health and CMV-seronegative. This chain connects TRBV2 to TRBJ1-1, with 8 bases that match TRBD1. The sample consisted of PBMCs. CDR3 DNA sequence: TGTGCCAGCAGTTGGACAGGGATGAACACTGAAGCTTTCTTT. Translating it yields CASSWTGMNTEAFF.